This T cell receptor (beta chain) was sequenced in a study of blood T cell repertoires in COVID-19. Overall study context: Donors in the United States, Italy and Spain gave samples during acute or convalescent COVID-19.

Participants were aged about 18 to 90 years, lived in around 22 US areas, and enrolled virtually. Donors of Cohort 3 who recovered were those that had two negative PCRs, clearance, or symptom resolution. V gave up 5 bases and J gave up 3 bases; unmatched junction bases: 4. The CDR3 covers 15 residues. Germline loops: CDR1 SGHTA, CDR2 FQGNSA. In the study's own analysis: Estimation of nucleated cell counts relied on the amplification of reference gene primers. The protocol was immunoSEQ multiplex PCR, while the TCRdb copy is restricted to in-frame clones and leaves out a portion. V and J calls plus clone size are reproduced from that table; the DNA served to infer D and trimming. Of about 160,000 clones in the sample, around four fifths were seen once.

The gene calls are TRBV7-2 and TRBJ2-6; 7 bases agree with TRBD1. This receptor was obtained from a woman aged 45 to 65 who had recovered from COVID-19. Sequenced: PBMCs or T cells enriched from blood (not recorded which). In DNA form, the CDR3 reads TGTGCCAGCAGCCCGACAGGGTTTGGGGCCAACGTCCTGACTTTC. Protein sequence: CASSPTGFGANVLTF.